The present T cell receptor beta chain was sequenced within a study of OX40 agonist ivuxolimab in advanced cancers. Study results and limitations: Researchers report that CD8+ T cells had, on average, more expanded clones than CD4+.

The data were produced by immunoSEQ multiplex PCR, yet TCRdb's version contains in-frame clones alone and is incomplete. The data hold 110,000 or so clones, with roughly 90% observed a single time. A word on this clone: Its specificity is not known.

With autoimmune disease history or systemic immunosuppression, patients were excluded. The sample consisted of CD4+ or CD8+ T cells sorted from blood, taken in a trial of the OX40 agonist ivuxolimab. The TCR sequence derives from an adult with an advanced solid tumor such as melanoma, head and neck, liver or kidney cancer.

Here the CDR3 reads CASSLVLAGSAKNIQYF. The CDR3 DNA sequence: TGCGCCAGCAGCTTGGTGTTAGCGGGATCAGCCAAAAACATTCAGTACTTC. The rearrangement uses TRBV5-1 and TRBJ2-4, with 8 bases fitting TRBD2. This CDR3 is built from 17 residues. The germline V gene has CDR1 SGHRS and CDR2 YFSETQ. V was pared by 0 bases and J by 0 bases, with 5 bases of the junction left unmatched.